The 15 T cell receptor beta chains presented below share a single source sample, sequenced in a study of cytomegalovirus exposure and HLA in healthy donors. The PCR ran on 60 Vbeta and 13 Jbeta primers. TCRdb keeps only in-frame clones here, not all; method: immunoSEQ multiplex PCR. The table has tens of thousands of clones, about 65% seen once; the top ten hold around 23%. The sequenced material came from PBMCs. The receptors here all came from a man over 45 in good health and CMV-seropositive.

The sample holds a few counts of this clone. The rearrangement uses TRBV28 and TRBJ2-7, with 10 bases identical to TRBD2. The germline V gene has CDR1 MDHEN and CDR2 SYDVKM. Trimming at V came to 6 bases and at J to 5 bases, leaving 7 bases not matched to a gene. The CDR3 spans 14 residues. The CDR3 sequence: CASRASGSFHEQYF. DNA for the CDR3: TGTGCCAGCAGGGCTAGCGGGAGTTTCCACGAGCAGTACTTC.

This clone was seen only once. The chain uses TRBV29-1 and TRBJ2-7, with D perhaps matching TRBD2 (5 bases). Germline-derived CDR1 and CDR2 are SQVTM and ANQGSEA. Trimming removed 5 bases from V and 0 bases from J, with 11 bases in between. The CDR3 is 13 amino acids. CDR3 residues: CSVKRGASYEQYF. The DNA for the CDR3 is TGCAGCGTTAAACGGGGAGCCTCCTACGAGCAGTACTTC.

This clone was counted a few times. This chain uses TRBV18 with TRBJ1-2; TRBD1 agrees at 10 bases. CDR1 and CDR2 (germline): KGHSH, LQKENI. With V trimmed by 3 bases and J by 4 bases, 2 bases remained unmatched. The CDR3 is 14 residues long. The CDR3 nucleotides are TGTGCCAGCTCACCGGGACAGGGGAGCTATGGCTACACCTTC. Amino acids: CASSPGQGSYGYTF.

This clone is a singleton in its sample. The chain combines TRBV30 with TRBJ1-1, with TRBD1 identical over 9 bases. The CDR3 runs 11 residues. From germline, CDR1 is GTSNPN and CDR2 SVGIG (reference sequence). V was pared by 7 bases and J by 11 bases, with 8 bases of the junction left unmatched. The CDR3 here is CASKGTGRAFF. Written as DNA, the CDR3 is TGTGCCTCCAAAGGGACAGGGAGGGCTTTCTTT.

This clone turned up a few times. This chain links TRBV30 with TRBJ2-1; 9 bases agree with TRBD2. The germline CDR1 and CDR2 sequences are GTSNPN and SVGIG (reference sequence). The CDR3 is 16 amino acids. The trim removed 3 bases at V and 0 bases at J, leaving 6 bases unmatched. CDR3 amino acids: CAWSETSGDSYNEQFF. CDR3 nucleotide sequence: TGTGCCTGGAGCGAGACTAGCGGTGACTCCTACAATGAGCAGTTCTTC.

This clone showed up just a few times. The V call is TRBV15, the J call TRBJ2-7, with 7 nucleotides matching TRBD1. V shed 3 bases, J shed 5 bases, and the junction held 4 bases outside the gene matches. This CDR3 has 13 amino acids. Germline V gives CDR1 LNHNV, CDR2 YYDKDF (reference sequence). The CDR3 spells CATSRGTADEQYF. For the CDR3, the DNA is TGTGCCACCAGCAGGGGGACAGCGGACGAGCAGTACTTC.

This sequence joins TRBV2 and TRBJ2-7; maybe TRBD1 (5 bases). CDR3 length equals 11 residues. Germline loops: CDR1 SNHLY, CDR2 FYNNEI. The V end was cut by 3 bases, the J end by 6 bases, with 6 bases between. The CDR3 DNA is TGTGCCAGCAGTGAGGGGCCCGAGCAGTACTTC. Translating gives CASSEGPEQYF.

The chain uses TRBV5-1 and TRBJ1-1; D is unresolved. Per the germline V gene, CDR1 is SGHRS and CDR2 is YFSETQ. Trimming shortened V by 0 bases and J by 4 bases, and 7 bases separated the two germline ends. The CDR3 totals 13 residues. The CDR3 region has the DNA TGCGCCAGCAGCTTGGCGGGAAGCACTGAAGCTTTCTTT. The encoded protein is CASSLAGSTEAFF.

The V gene is TRBV6-6, the J gene TRBJ2-5; TRBD2 agrees at 13 bases. The ends lost 0 bases at V and 5 bases at J; junction bases unmatched: 3. Germline CDR1 and CDR2: MNHNY and SVGAGI (reference sequence). CDR3 length: 16 amino acids. The CDR3 loop reads CASSYSRLAGGETQYF. The CDR3 DNA reads TGTGCCAGCAGTTACTCGAGACTAGCGGGGGGTGAGACCCAGTACTTC.

The chain joins TRBV30 to TRBJ1-5; D is perhaps TRBD1 (5 bases). Trimming stripped 4 bases from V and 2 bases from J, with 9 bases between. The germline V gene has CDR1 GTSNPN and CDR2 SVGIG (reference sequence). The CDR3 consists of 13 residues. The CDR3 DNA follows: TGTGCCTGGAATACGGGGGGCAATCAGCCCCAGCATTTT. Residues: CAWNTGGNQPQHF.

The chain uses TRBV6-5 and TRBJ1-2; 9 bases map to TRBD1. Trimming cost V 4 bases and J 8 bases; bases outside gene matches: 5. This CDR3 is 13 amino acids long. From germline, CDR1 is MNHEY and CDR2 SVGAGI. The CDR3 protein is CASSSLDRGGYTF. The CDR3 nucleotides are TGTGCCAGCAGTTCTCTGGACAGGGGAGGCTACACCTTC.

The CDR3 protein is CASSTAGYYQTSEQFF. In DNA form, the CDR3 reads TGTGCCAGTAGTACTGCAGGGTACTATCAGACGAGTGAGCAGTTCTTC. This chain joins TRBV19 and TRBJ2-1; possible D gene TRBD1, 5 bases. The CDR3 consists of 16 residues. Germline assignment: CDR1 LNHDA and CDR2 SQIVND (reference sequence). Between the trimmed V and J ends, which lost 4 bases and 9 bases, there was a span of 22 bases.

The V call is TRBV18, the J call TRBJ1-4; no clear D gene. CDR3 length: 13 residues. V lost 1 base, J lost 4 bases, and 4 bases lay in between. CDR1 is KGHSH and CDR2 is LQKENI in the germline V gene. CDR3 nucleotides: TGTGCCAGCTCACCACTGAGTAATGAAAAACTGTTTTTT. Protein sequence: CASSPLSNEKLFF.

In this sample, this clone turned up a few times. The gene calls are TRBV7-9 and TRBJ2-6; weak D call: TRBD1 (5 bases). There are 18 residues in the CDR3. Germline CDR1 SEHNR, CDR2 FQNEAQ (reference sequence). The V end was cut by 5 bases, the J end by 7 bases, with 24 bases between. The CDR3 DNA is TGTGCCAGCAGCCGCCAACCAACGACAGCTCCCGGAGCCAACGTCCTGACTTTC. Residues: CASSRQPTTAPGANVLTF.

The V gene is TRBV5-4, the J gene TRBJ2-3; D is possibly TRBD2 (6 bases). The CDR3 contains 15 residues. CDR1 is SGHNT, CDR2 YYREEE, per germline (reference sequence). The V end lost 4 bases, the J end lost 6 bases, and 18 bases lay between the germline ends. CDR3 residues: CASSPGRRERDTQYF. The CDR3 bases are TGTGCCAGCAGCCCCGGACGACGGGAGCGCGATACGCAGTATTTT. The whole variable domain, remainder taken from reference TRBV5-4 and TRBJ2-3, is ETGVTQSPTHLIKTRGQQVTLRCSSQSGHNTVSWYQQALGQGPQFIFQYYREEENGRGNFPPRFSGLQFPNYSSELNVNALELDDSALYLCASSPGRRERDTQYFGPGTRLTVL.